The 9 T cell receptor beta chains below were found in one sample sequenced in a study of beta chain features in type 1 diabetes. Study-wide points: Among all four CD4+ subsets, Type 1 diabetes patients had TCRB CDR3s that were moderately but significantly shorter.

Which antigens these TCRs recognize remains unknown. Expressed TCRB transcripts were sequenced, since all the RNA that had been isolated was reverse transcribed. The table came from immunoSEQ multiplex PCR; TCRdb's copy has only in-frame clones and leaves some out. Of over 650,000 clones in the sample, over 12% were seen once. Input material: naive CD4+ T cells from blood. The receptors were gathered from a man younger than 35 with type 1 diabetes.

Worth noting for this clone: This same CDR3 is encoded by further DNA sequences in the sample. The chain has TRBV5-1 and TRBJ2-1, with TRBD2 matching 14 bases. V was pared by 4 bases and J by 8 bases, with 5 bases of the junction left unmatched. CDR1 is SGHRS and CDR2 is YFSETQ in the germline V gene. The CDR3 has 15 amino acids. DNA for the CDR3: TGCGCCAGCAGCCTGGGACTAGCGGGAGTGCATGAGCAGTTCTTC. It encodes CASSLGLAGVHEQFF.

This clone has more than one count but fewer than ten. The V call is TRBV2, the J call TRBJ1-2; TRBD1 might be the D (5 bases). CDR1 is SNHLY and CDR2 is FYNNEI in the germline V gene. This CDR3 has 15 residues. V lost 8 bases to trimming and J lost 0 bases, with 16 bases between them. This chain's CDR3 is CASPSGGVSNYGYTF. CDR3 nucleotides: TGTGCCAGCCCCTCGGGGGGGGTCTCTAACTATGGCTACACCTTC.

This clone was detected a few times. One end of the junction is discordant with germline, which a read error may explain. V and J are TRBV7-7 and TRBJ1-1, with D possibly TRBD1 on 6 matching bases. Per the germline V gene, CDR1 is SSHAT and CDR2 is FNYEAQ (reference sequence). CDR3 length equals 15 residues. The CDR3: CASSTRDTENTEAFF. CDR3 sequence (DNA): TGTGCTAGCAGCACCCGGGACACAGAGAACACTGAAGCTTTCTTT.

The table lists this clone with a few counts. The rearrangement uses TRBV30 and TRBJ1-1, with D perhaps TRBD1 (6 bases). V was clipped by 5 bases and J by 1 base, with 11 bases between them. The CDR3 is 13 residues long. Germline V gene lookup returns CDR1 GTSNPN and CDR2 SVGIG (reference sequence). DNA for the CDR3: TGTGCCTGGGGACGGGACACGAACACTGAAGCTTTCTTT. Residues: CAWGRDTNTEAFF.

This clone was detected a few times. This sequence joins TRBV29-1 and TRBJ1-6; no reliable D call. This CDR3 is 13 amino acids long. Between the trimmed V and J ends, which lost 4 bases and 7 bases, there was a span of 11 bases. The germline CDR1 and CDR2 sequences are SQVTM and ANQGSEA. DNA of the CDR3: TGCAGCGTTGTCGACACTTTCAATTCACCCCTCCACTTT. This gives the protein CSVVDTFNSPLHF.

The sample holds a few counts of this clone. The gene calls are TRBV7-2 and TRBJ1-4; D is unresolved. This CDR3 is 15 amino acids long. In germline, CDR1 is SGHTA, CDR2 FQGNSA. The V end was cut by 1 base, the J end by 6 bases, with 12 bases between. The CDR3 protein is CASSLGVSPDEKLFF. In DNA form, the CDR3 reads TGTGCCAGCAGCTTAGGGGTGTCACCGGATGAAAAACTGTTTTTT.

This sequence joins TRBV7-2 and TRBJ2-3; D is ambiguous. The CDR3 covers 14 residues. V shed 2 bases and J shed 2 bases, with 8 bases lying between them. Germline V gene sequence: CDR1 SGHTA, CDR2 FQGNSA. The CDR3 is CASSLRLDTDTQYF. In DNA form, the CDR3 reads TGTGCCAGCAGCTTAAGGCTCGACACAGATACGCAGTATTTT.

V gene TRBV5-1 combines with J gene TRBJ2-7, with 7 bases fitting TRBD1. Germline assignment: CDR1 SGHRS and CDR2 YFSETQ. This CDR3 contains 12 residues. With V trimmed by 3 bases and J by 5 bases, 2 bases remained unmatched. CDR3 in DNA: TGCGCCAGCAGCTCTGACAGGGACGAGCAGTACTTC. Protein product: CASSSDRDEQYF.

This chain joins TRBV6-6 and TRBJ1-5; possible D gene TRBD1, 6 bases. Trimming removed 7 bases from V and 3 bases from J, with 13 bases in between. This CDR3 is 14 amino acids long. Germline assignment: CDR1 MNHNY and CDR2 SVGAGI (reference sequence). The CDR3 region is CASTERGSNQPQHF. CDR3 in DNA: TGTGCCAGCACCGAGAGGGGGTCCAATCAGCCCCAGCATTTT.